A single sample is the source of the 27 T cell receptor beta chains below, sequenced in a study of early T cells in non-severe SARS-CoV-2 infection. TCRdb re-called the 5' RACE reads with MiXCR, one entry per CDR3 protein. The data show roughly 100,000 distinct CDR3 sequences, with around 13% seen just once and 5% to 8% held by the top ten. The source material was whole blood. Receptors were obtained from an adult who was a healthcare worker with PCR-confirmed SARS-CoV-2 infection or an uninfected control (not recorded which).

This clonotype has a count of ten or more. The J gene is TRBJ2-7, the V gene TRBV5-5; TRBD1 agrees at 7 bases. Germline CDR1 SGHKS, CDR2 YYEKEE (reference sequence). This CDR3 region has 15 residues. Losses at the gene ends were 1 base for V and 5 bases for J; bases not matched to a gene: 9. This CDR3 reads CASSLIGFGQDEQYF. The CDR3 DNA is TGTGCCAGCAGCTTGATAGGCTTCGGACAGGACGAGCAGTACTTC.

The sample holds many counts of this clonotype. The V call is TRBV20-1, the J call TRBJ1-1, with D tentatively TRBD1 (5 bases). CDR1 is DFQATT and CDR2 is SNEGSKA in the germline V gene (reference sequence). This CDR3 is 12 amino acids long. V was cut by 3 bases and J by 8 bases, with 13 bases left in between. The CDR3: CSARRARGEAFF. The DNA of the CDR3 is TGCAGTGCTAGGAGGGCCCGGGGGGAAGCTTTCTTT.

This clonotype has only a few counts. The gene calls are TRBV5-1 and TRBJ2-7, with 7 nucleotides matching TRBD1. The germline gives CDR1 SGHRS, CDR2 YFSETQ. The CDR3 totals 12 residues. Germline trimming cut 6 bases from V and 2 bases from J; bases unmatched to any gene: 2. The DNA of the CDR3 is TGCGCCAGCAAGCAGGGGGCCTACGAGCAGTACTTC. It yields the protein CASKQGAYEQYF.

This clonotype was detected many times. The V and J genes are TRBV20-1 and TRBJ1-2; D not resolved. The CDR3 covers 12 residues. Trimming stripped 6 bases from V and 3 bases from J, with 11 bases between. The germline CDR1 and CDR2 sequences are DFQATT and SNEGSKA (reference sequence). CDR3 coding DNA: TGCAGTGCGTACGACCGTCACTATGGCTACACCTTC. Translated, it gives CSAYDRHYGYTF.

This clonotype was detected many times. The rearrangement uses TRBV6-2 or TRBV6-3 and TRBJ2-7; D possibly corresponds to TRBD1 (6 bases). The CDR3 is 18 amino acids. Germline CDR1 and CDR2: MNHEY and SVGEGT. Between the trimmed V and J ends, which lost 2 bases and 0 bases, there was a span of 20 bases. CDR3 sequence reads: CASSYPDSRGYSSYEQYF. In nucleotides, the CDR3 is TGTGCCAGCAGTTACCCGGACAGTAGGGGATATAGCTCCTACGAGCAGTACTTC.

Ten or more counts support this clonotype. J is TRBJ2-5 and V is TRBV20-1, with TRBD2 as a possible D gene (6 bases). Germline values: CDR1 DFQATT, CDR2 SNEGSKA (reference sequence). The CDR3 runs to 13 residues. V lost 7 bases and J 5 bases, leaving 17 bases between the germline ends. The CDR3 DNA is TGCAGTGTCAAACCCGGAGGGCCGGAGACCCAGTACTTC. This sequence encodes CSVKPGGPETQYF.

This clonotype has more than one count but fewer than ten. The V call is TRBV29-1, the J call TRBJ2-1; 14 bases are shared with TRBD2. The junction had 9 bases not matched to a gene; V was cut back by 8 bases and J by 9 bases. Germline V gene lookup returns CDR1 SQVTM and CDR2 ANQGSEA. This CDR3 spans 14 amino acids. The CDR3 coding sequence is TGCAGCATAAAGGGACTAGCGGGAGAGGGTGAGCAGTTCTTC. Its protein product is CSIKGLAGEGEQFF.

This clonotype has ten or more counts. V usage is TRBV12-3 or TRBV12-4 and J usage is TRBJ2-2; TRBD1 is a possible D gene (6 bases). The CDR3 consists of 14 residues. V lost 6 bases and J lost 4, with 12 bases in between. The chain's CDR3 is CASRPTGSTGELFF. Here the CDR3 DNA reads TGTGCCAGCAGGCCAACAGGGTCCACCGGGGAGCTGTTTTTT.

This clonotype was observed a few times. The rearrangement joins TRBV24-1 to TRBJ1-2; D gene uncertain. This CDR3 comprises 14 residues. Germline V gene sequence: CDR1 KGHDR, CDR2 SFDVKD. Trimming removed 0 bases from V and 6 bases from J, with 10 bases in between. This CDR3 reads CATSDLGIFDGYTF. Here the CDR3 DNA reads TGTGCCACCAGTGATTTGGGGATTTTCGATGGCTACACCTTC.

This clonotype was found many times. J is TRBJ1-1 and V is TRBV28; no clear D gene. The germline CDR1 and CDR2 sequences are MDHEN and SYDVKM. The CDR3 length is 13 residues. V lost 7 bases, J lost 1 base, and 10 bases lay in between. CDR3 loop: CASTTAGNTEAFF. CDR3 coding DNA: TGTGCCAGCACCACCGCGGGGAACACTGAAGCTTTCTTT.

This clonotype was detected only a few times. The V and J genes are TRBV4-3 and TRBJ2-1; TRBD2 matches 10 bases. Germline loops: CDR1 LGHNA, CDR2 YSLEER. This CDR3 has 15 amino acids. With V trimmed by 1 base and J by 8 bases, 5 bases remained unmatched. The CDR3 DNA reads TGCGCCAGCAGCCAAGGAGTAGCGGGAGGCGATGAGCAGTTCTTC. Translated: CASSQGVAGGDEQFF.

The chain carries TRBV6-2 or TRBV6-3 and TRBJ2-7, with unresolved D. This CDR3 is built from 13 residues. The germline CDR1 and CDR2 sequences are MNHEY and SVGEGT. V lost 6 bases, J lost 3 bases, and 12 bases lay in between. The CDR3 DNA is TGTGCCAGCAGCCCGTCAAGGTACTACGAGCAGTACTTC. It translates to CASSPSRYYEQYF.

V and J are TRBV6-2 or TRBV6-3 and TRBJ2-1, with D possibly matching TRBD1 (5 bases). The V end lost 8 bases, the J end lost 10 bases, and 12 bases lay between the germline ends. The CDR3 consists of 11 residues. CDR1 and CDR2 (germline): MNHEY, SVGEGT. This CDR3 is CASCGAREQFF. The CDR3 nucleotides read TGTGCCAGCTGTGGGGCACGGGAGCAGTTCTTC.

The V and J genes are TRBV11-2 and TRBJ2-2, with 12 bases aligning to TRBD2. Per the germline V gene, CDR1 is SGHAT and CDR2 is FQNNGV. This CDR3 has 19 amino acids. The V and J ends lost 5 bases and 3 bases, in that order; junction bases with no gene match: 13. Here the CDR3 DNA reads TGTGCCAGCAGCGCCCTAGGACTAGCGGGATATGGCGACACCGGGGAGCTGTTTTTT. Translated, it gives CASSALGLAGYGDTGELFF.

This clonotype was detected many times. The chain's CDR3 is CASREGRYSNQPQHF. The CDR3 region has the DNA TGTGCCAGCAGGGAGGGACGGTATAGCAATCAGCCCCAGCATTTT. V is TRBV6-2 or TRBV6-3 and J is TRBJ1-5; the D gene is possibly TRBD1 (5 bases). CDR1 MNHEY and CDR2 SVGEGT come from the germline V gene. This CDR3 is built from 15 residues. V lost 6 bases and J lost 0, with 12 bases in between.

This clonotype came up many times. The CDR3 is CSASPRTGTTHTDTQYF. In DNA, the CDR3 is TGCAGTGCTAGCCCGAGAACCGGGACTACCCACACAGATACGCAGTATTTT. The chain is built from TRBV20-1 and TRBJ2-3; 7 nucleotides line up with TRBD2. The CDR3 length is 17 residues. After removal of 3 bases from V and 2 bases from J, the junction contained 14 bases not matched to a gene. CDR1 and CDR2 from the germline V gene are DFQATT and SNEGSKA (reference sequence).

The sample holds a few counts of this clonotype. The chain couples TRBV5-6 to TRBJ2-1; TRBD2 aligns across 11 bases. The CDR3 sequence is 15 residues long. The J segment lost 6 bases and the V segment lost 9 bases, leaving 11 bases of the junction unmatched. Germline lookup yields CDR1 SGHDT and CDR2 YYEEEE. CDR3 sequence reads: CAIHPTGLAVNEQFF. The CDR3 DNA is TGTGCCATACACCCAACGGGACTAGCGGTCAATGAGCAGTTCTTC. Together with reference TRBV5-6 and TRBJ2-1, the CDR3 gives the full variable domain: DAGVTQSPTHLIKTRGQQVTLRCSPKSGHDTVSWYQQALGQGPQFIFQYYEEEERQRGNFPDRFSGHQFPNYSSELNVNALLLGDSALYLCAIHPTGLAVNEQFFGPGTRLTVL.

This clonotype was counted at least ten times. DNA of the CDR3: TGTGCCAGCAGCTTAGCCAGGGGACTAGCGGGCGTCCCGTTCTTC. The encoded protein is CASSLARGLAGVPFF. The rearrangement joins TRBV7-9 to TRBJ2-1; 12 bases match TRBD2. The CDR3 runs to 15 residues. Germline loops: CDR1 SEHNR, CDR2 FQNEAQ (reference sequence). The ends lost 0 bases at V and 15 bases at J; junction bases unmatched: 9.

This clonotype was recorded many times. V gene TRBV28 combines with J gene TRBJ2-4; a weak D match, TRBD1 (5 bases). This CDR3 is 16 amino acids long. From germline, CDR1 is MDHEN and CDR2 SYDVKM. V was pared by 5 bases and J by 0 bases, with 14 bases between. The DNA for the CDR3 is TGTGCCAGCAGTCTCTCAGGGTATCTAGCCAAAAACATTCAGTACTTC. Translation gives CASSLSGYLAKNIQYF. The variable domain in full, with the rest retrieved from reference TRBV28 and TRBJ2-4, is DVKVTQSSRYLVKRTGEKVFLECVQDMDHENMFWYRQDPGLGLRLIYFSYDVKMKEKGDIPEGYSVSREKKERFSLILESASTNQTSMYLCASSLSGYLAKNIQYFGAGTRLSVL.

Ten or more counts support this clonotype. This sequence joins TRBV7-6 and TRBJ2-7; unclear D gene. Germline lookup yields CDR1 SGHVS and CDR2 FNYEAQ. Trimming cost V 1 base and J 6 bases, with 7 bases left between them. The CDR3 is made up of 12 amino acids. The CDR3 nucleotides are TGTGCCAGCAGCTTAGGGTCGGGCGAGCAGTACTTC. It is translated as CASSLGSGEQYF.

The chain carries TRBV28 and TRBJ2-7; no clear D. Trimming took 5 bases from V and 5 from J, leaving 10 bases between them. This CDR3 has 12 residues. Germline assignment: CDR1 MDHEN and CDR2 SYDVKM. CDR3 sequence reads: CASSRSTDEQYF. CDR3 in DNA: TGTGCCAGCAGTAGAAGTACAGACGAGCAGTACTTC.

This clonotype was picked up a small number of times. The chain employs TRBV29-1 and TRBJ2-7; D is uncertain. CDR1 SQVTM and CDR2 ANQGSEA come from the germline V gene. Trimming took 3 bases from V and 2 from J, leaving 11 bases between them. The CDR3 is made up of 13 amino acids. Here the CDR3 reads CSVDLGSTYEQYF. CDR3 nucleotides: TGCAGCGTTGATCTCGGGTCGACCTACGAGCAGTACTTC.

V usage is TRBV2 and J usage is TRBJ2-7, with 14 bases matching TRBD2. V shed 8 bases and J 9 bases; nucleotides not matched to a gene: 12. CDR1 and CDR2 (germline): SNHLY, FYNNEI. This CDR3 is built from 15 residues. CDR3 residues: CASDAGTSGSFGQYF. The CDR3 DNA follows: TGTGCCAGCGATGCCGGGACTAGCGGGAGTTTTGGGCAGTACTTC. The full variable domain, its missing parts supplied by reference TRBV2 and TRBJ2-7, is EPEVTQTPSHQVTQMGQEVILRCVPISNHLYFYWYRQILGQKVEFLVSFYNNEISEKSEIFDDQFSVERPDGSNFTLKIRSTKLEDSAMYFCASDAGTSGSFGQYFGPGTRLTVT.

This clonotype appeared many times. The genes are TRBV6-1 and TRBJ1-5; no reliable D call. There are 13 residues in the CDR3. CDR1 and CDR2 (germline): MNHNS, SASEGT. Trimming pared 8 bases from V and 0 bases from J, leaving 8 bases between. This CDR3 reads CASGVYSNQPQHF. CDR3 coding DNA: TGTGCCAGCGGGGTGTATAGCAATCAGCCCCAGCATTTT.

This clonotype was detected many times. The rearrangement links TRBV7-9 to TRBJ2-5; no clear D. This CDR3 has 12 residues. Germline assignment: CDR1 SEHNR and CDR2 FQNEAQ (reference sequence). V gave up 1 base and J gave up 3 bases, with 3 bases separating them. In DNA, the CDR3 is TGTGCCAGCAGCTTAGTGGAAGAGACCCAGTACTTC. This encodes CASSLVEETQYF.

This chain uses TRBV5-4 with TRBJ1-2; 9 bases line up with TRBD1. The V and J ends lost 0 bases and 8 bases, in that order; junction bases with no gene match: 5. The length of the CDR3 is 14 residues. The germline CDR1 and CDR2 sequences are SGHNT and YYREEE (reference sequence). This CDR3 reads CASSLDGQGIGYTF. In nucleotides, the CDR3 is TGTGCCAGCAGCTTGGACGGACAGGGGATCGGCTACACCTTC.

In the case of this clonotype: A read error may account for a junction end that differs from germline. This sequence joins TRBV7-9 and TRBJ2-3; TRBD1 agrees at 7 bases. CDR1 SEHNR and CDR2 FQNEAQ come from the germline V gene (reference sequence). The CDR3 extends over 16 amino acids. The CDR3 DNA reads TGTGCCAGCAGCTTACGGCAGGGACAGAGCACAGATATGCAGTATTTT. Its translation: CASSLRQGQSTDMQYF.